This T cell receptor beta chain was recovered during a study of CD8 T cells in ankylosing spondylitis. Points from the study as a whole: A TCR beta motif of fewer than 10 highly homologous variants seemed to mark ankylosing spondylitis blood.

The CDR3 has 14 amino acids. Germline CDR1 is MGHRA and CDR2 is YSYEKL. V lost 4 bases and J lost 4; bases outside the gene matches: 7. As regards this clonotype: No antigen is known for it.

TCRdb fed the 5' RACE reads into MiXCR, producing one record per CDR3 protein. This sample has 330,000 or so distinct CDR3 sequences, with 8% found just once. The source material was blood, either unsorted or a sorted T cell fraction (not recorded which). The receptor comes from a male donor with ankylosing spondylitis. The gene calls are TRBV4-1 and TRBJ2-7; 7 bases are shared with TRBD2. The chain's CDR3 is CASSRTGLVYEQYF. CDR3 in DNA: TGCGCCAGCAGCCGAACCGGACTAGTATACGAGCAGTACTTC.